Each of the 30 T cell receptor beta chains below was sequenced from the same sample in a study of cytomegalovirus exposure and HLA in healthy donors. This PCR relied on a set of 60 Vbeta primers and 13 Jbeta primers. The method was immunoSEQ multiplex PCR; TCRdb's version includes in-frame clones alone and lacks a portion of them. Among under 200,000 clones, 77% were seen once, and the ten largest hold 7.4%. What was sequenced was PBMCs. Source of these receptors: a male donor in good health and CMV-seropositive.

This sequence joins TRBV4-1 and TRBJ2-5; a possible D gene is TRBD2 (6 bases). V lost 4 bases, J lost 6 bases, and 15 bases lay in between. The CDR3 runs 14 residues. Germline lookup yields CDR1 MGHRA and CDR2 YSYEKL. The CDR3 region is CASSRMGGSKTQYF. The CDR3 bases are TGCGCCAGCAGCCGCATGGGAGGTAGTAAGACCCAGTACTTC.

This rearrangement joins TRBV4-3 to TRBJ1-2, with a possible D match to TRBD1 (5 bases). From germline, CDR1 is LGHNA and CDR2 YSLEER. V lost 2 bases and J lost 4, with 17 bases in between. This CDR3 has 16 residues. The CDR3 nucleotides read TGCGCCAGCAGCCAAAACCCCTGGGGGGATGGCTATGGCTACACCTTC. This sequence encodes CASSQNPWGDGYGYTF.

The genes are TRBV10-1 and TRBJ2-3; TRBD2 might be the D (5 bases). The V gene lost 3 bases and the J gene lost 6 bases, with 13 bases spanning the gap. The germline CDR1 and CDR2 sequences are WNHNN and SYGVQD (reference sequence). The CDR3 has 14 amino acids. The CDR3 nucleotides read TGCGCCAGCAGTGAACGCCCCGGGGTGGATACGCAGTATTTT. This sequence encodes CASSERPGVDTQYF.

This chain connects TRBV10-3 to TRBJ2-3; TRBD2 matches at 9 bases. V dropped 4 bases and J dropped 2; count of bases not matched to a gene: 10. The germline V gene has CDR1 ENHRY and CDR2 SYGVKD. The CDR3 sequence is 17 residues long. CDR3: CAISGGRLAGITDTQYF. CDR3 bases: TGTGCCATCAGTGGGGGTCGGCTAGCGGGGATCACAGATACGCAGTATTTT.

For the CDR3, the DNA is TGTGCCAGTAGTACAGGGGTGGAGTCTTTCTTT. Its translation: CASSTGVESFF. This chain connects TRBV19 to TRBJ1-1; a possible D gene is TRBD1 (6 bases). The CDR3 consists of 11 residues. V dropped 4 bases and J dropped 12 bases, with 12 bases sitting between them. In germline, CDR1 is LNHDA, CDR2 SQIVND (reference sequence).

The chain couples TRBV27 to TRBJ1-1; 8 bases align to TRBD1. V was pared by 3 bases and J by 5 bases, with 14 bases of the junction left unmatched. The CDR3 is 17 amino acids. The germline V gene encodes CDR1 MNHEY and CDR2 SMNVEV (reference sequence). The CDR3 protein is CASSFATRGPRGTEAFF. CDR3 DNA sequence: TGTGCCAGCAGTTTCGCGACCAGGGGGCCTCGGGGAACTGAAGCTTTCTTT.

This chain links TRBV6-1 with TRBJ2-1, with TRBD2 identical over 8 bases. The CDR3 runs 14 residues. Trimming took 5 bases from V and 4 from J; bases not matched to a gene: 4. Germline V gene data show CDR1 as MNHNS and CDR2 as SASEGT. Written as DNA, the CDR3 is TGTGCCAGCAGTCCTAGCGGGCATTACAATGAGCAGTTCTTC. Residues: CASSPSGHYNEQFF.

This clone was seen only once. Other DNA sequences in this sample translate to the same CDR3. This rearrangement joins TRBV30 to TRBJ1-1; D might be TRBD1 (5 bases). V gave up 1 base and J gave up 5 bases, with 11 bases separating them. The CDR3 spans 13 residues. CDR1 is GTSNPN, CDR2 SVGIG, per germline (reference sequence). The CDR3 spells CAWSGGGNTEAFF. The CDR3 coding sequence is TGTGCCTGGAGTGGGGGGGGAAATACTGAAGCTTTCTTT.

The chain carries TRBV7-3 and TRBJ1-1; weak D call: TRBD1 (6 bases). V was trimmed by 1 base and J by 12 bases, leaving 15 bases between them. This CDR3 comprises 13 residues. Germline V gives CDR1 SGHTA, CDR2 FQGTGA. In DNA form, the CDR3 reads TGTGCCAGCAGCTTAAGTGCAGGGGCTGTTTCTTTCTTT. As protein: CASSLSAGAVSFF.

This clone occurred once. The chain is built from TRBV10-2 and TRBJ1-6, with 8 bases aligning to TRBD1. CDR3 length equals 16 residues. Germline V lookup: CDR1 WSHSY, CDR2 SAAADI. V gave up 6 bases and J gave up 0 bases; unmatched junction bases: 4. The CDR3 spells CASRGQASSYNSPLHF. CDR3 DNA: TGCGCCAGCAGGGGACAGGCGAGCTCCTATAATTCACCCCTCCACTTT.

The rearrangement links TRBV27 to TRBJ1-5; D not certain. The CDR3 is 13 amino acids. Germline CDR1 is MNHEY and CDR2 is SMNVEV (reference sequence). Trimming removed 0 bases from V and 11 bases from J, with 11 bases in between. The CDR3 here is CASSLSAFSTQHF. In nucleotides, the CDR3 is TGTGCCAGCAGTTTATCGGCCTTCTCGACCCAGCATTTT.

This chain links TRBV4-2 with TRBJ2-3; TRBD2 aligns across 8 bases. V lost 0 bases, J lost 6 bases, and 14 bases stayed unmatched. Germline CDR1 and CDR2: LGHNA and YNFKEQ. There are 18 residues in the CDR3. CDR3 in amino acids: CASSQEGGSGGRQDTQYF. The DNA for the CDR3 is TGTGCCAGCAGCCAAGAGGGGGGCAGCGGGGGACGACAGGATACGCAGTATTTT.

The chain is built from TRBV18 and TRBJ2-5; TRBD2 matches at 11 bases. From germline, CDR1 is KGHSH and CDR2 LQKENI. This CDR3 has 16 residues. After removal of 1 base from V and 3 bases from J, the junction contained 4 bases not matched to a gene. The CDR3 nucleotides are TGTGCCAGCTCACCACAGGCGACTAGCGGGGAAGAGACCCAGTACTTC. This codes for CASSPQATSGEETQYF.

This clone was found once. The V call is TRBV30, the J call TRBJ2-5; TRBD1 matches at 8 bases. The CDR3 has 14 amino acids. From germline, CDR1 is GTSNPN and CDR2 SVGIG (reference sequence). The junction had 7 bases not matched to a gene; V was cut back by 4 bases and J by 3 bases. This chain's CDR3 is CAWNLPGGEETQYF. The CDR3 nucleotides read TGTGCCTGGAACCTACCAGGGGGCGAAGAGACCCAGTACTTC.

The chain has TRBV13 and TRBJ1-1; D gene ambiguous. This CDR3 region has 14 residues. Germline CDR1 is PRHDT and CDR2 is FYEKMQ (reference sequence). Trimming removed 1 base from V and 0 bases from J, with 6 bases in between. The CDR3: CASSLVLLNTEAFF. CDR3 sequence (DNA): TGTGCCAGCAGCTTAGTACTCCTGAACACTGAAGCTTTCTTT. Together with reference TRBV13 and TRBJ1-1, the CDR3 gives the full variable domain: AAGVIQSPRHLIKEKRETATLKCYPIPRHDTVYWYQQGPGQDPQFLISFYEKMQSDKGSIPDRFSAQQFSDYHSELNMSSLELGDSALYFCASSLVLLNTEAFFGQGTRLTVV.

The chain is built from TRBV7-9 and TRBJ1-2; 8 nucleotides align to TRBD1. This CDR3 contains 15 residues. After removal of 0 bases from V and 3 bases from J, the junction contained 3 bases not matched to a gene. The germline gives CDR1 SEHNR, CDR2 FQNEAQ (reference sequence). CDR3 protein: CASSLAGDRHYGYTF. DNA for the CDR3: TGTGCCAGCAGCTTAGCGGGGGACAGGCACTATGGCTACACCTTC.

This sequence joins TRBV7-3 and TRBJ2-5; the D is unclear. V was trimmed by 1 base and J by 1 base, leaving 7 bases between them. The CDR3 length is 14 residues. Germline V gene data show CDR1 as SGHTA and CDR2 as FQGTGA. Written as DNA, the CDR3 is TGTGCCAGCAGCTTAAACGGAGCCCAAGAGACCCAGTACTTC. Amino acid sequence: CASSLNGAQETQYF.

With regard to this clone: The junction departs from the called germline gene at one end, perhaps through a read error. This chain joins TRBV6-1 and TRBJ1-1; D may be TRBD1 (6 bases). CDR1 is MNHNS, CDR2 SASEGT, per germline. The length of the CDR3 is 17 residues. This CDR3 is CASSELSIGPWDTEAFF. The CDR3 bases are TGTGCCAGCAGTGAGCTATCTATAGGCCCATGGGACACTGAGGCTTTCTTT.

The chain is built from TRBV7-2 and TRBJ2-3; the D is unclear. The CDR3 covers 14 residues. Trimming removed 0 bases from V and 4 bases from J, with 8 bases in between. Germline assignment: CDR1 SGHTA and CDR2 FQGNSA. CDR3 DNA: TGTGCCAGCAGCTTAGCACATGCGGCAGATACGCAGTATTTT. Its translation is CASSLAHAADTQYF. Looking up the rest from reference TRBV7-2 and TRBJ2-3 gives the full variable domain: GAGVSQSPSNKVTEKGKDVELRCDPISGHTALYWYRQSLGQGLEFLIYFQGNSAPDKSGLPSDRFSAERTGGSVSTLTIQRTQQEDSAVYLCASSLAHAADTQYFGPGTRLTVL.

The J gene is TRBJ2-7, the V gene TRBV27, with 8 bases matching TRBD1. The trim removed 5 bases at V and 2 bases at J, leaving 8 bases unmatched. Germline-derived CDR1 and CDR2 are MNHEY and SMNVEV (reference sequence). This CDR3 spans 15 amino acids. This chain's CDR3 is CASSPQDRETYEQYF. CDR3 DNA sequence: TGTGCCAGCAGTCCCCAGGACAGGGAAACCTACGAGCAGTACTTC.

V gene TRBV19 combines with J gene TRBJ2-1; D is ambiguous. Per germline, CDR1 LNHDA and CDR2 SQIVND (reference sequence). CDR3 length equals 15 residues. The V and J ends lost 3 bases and 0 bases respectively, with 9 bases between them. The CDR3 DNA reads TGTGCCAGTAGTATCGAGGCGAGCTCCTACAATGAGCAGTTCTTC. This sequence encodes CASSIEASSYNEQFF.

This clone came up a few times. In the same sample, other DNA sequences code for this CDR3. V gene TRBV7-2 combines with J gene TRBJ2-2, with 7 bases lining up with TRBD2. The J segment lost 0 bases and the V segment lost 0 bases, leaving 1 base of the junction unmatched. The CDR3 totals 16 residues. Germline V gene sequence: CDR1 SGHTA, CDR2 FQGNSA. CDR3 sequence: CASSLAGGANTGELFF. The CDR3 DNA reads TGTGCCAGCAGCTTAGCGGGGGGGGCGAACACCGGGGAGCTGTTTTTT.

This clone occurred a few times. The chain joins TRBV5-6 to TRBJ2-7, with 7 bases matching TRBD1. Germline values: CDR1 SGHDT, CDR2 YYEEEE. The CDR3 covers 15 residues. Losses at the gene ends were 0 bases for V and 4 bases for J; bases not matched to a gene: 7. In nucleotides, the CDR3 is TGTGCCAGCAGCTTGGTAAGCAGGGGGTTGTACGAGCAGTACTTC. Its translation: CASSLVSRGLYEQYF.

The chain is built from TRBV4-2 and TRBJ2-7, with 8 nucleotides matching TRBD1. Per the germline V gene, CDR1 is LGHNA and CDR2 is YNFKEQ. The CDR3 extends over 16 amino acids. V was clipped by 2 bases and J by 0 bases; unmatched bases: 6. CDR3 amino acids: CASSQPDRGPSYEQYF. CDR3 sequence (DNA): TGTGCCAGCAGCCAACCCGACAGGGGACCCTCCTACGAGCAGTACTTC.

In its sample, this clone was seen once. The chain uses TRBV18 and TRBJ1-1; 10 nucleotides agree with TRBD1. Germline CDR1 reads KGHSH; CDR2 reads LQKENI. V shed 4 bases, J shed 6 bases, and the junction held 17 bases outside the gene matches. The CDR3 runs to 18 residues. In DNA form, the CDR3 reads TGTGCCAGCTCACTCAATGGGGGACAGGGGCTACAACGGGCTGAAGCTTTCTTT. Its protein product is CASSLNGGQGLQRAEAFF. Supplemented by reference TRBV18 and TRBJ1-1, the full variable domain reads NAGVMQNPRHLVRRRGQEARLRCSPMKGHSHVYWYRQLPEEGLKFMVYLQKENIIDESGMPKERFSAEFPKEGPSILRIQQVVRGDSAAYFCASSLNGGQGLQRAEAFFGQGTRLTVV.

J is TRBJ1-1 and V is TRBV9; 8 bases line up with TRBD1. The V segment lost 4 bases and the J segment 6 bases; nucleotides outside the gene matches: 11. The CDR3 runs to 15 residues. The germline V gene encodes CDR1 SGDLS and CDR2 YYNGEE. The CDR3 reads CASSHGTDRVAEAFF. The CDR3 region has the DNA TGTGCCAGCAGCCACGGAACGGACAGGGTTGCTGAAGCTTTCTTT. The complete variable domain, with remaining parts taken from reference TRBV9 and TRBJ1-1, reads DSGVTQTPKHLITATGQRVTLRCSPRSGDLSVYWYQQSLDQGLQFLIQYYNGEERAKGNILERFSAQQFPDLHSELNLSSLELGDSALYFCASSHGTDRVAEAFFGQGTRLTVV.

This clone was seen a handful of times. This CDR3 reads CASSPGRYNEQFF. DNA of the CDR3: TGTGCCAGCAGTCCCGGGAGGTACAATGAGCAGTTCTTC. The genes are TRBV6-6 and TRBJ2-1, with TRBD2 identical over 7 bases. The CDR3 has 13 residues. Losses at the gene ends were 5 bases for V and 4 bases for J; bases not matched to a gene: 2. Germline loops: CDR1 MNHNY, CDR2 SVGAGI (reference sequence).

The chain uses TRBV18 and TRBJ1-2; tentative D call: TRBD1 (6 bases). Germline values: CDR1 KGHSH, CDR2 LQKENI. This CDR3 is 14 amino acids long. V shed 2 bases and J shed 8 bases, with 15 bases lying between them. CDR3 DNA: TGTGCCAGCTCACCAACACAGGGAATAAGAGGCTACACCTTC. It codes for CASSPTQGIRGYTF.

The rearrangement uses TRBV19 and TRBJ2-3; 9 nucleotides agree with TRBD2. This CDR3 spans 17 amino acids. V gave up 2 bases and J gave up 2 bases; unmatched junction bases: 8. Germline values: CDR1 LNHDA, CDR2 SQIVND (reference sequence). The CDR3 protein is CASSIILAGRHTDTQYF. The CDR3 DNA follows: TGTGCCAGTAGTATAATCCTAGCGGGGAGACACACAGATACGCAGTATTTT. Using reference TRBV19 and TRBJ2-3 for the parts outside the CDR3, the full variable domain is DGGITQSPKYLFRKEGQNVTLSCEQNLNHDAMYWYRQDPGQGLRLIYYSQIVNDFQKGDIAEGYSVSREKKESFPLTVTSAQKNPTAFYLCASSIILAGRHTDTQYFGPGTRLTVL.

This clone was detected only once. The chain uses TRBV30 and TRBJ1-2; no firm D call. Germline CDR1 is GTSNPN and CDR2 is SVGIG (reference sequence). Between the trimmed V and J ends, which lost 2 bases and 4 bases, there was a span of 5 bases. The CDR3 runs to 11 residues. The CDR3 sequence is CAWSPGYGYTF. CDR3 bases: TGTGCCTGGAGTCCCGGCTATGGCTACACCTTC. Based on the CDR3 plus reference TRBV30 and TRBJ1-2, the full variable domain is SQTIHQWPATLVQPVGSPLSLECTVEGTSNPNLYWYRQAAGRGLQLLFYSVGIGQISSEVPQNLSASRPQDRQFILSSKKLLLSDSGFYLCAWSPGYGYTFGSGTRLTVV.